This TCR beta chain derives from a study of cytomegalovirus exposure and HLA in healthy donors listed by TCRdb under 2017. Regarding the complete study: An earlier analysis of 587 of the donors reported around 280 Gb of sequence data and around 120 million unique TCR beta sequences obtained from about 170 million T cells. About 300 gigabases of sequencing data and roughly 90 million unique TCR sequences were included in an early release covering under 650 HLA-typed donors. The genetic ancestry cluster associated with self-reported Caucasian donors included 81% of the 350 to 500 genotyped donors. The study was designed to test whether signatures of past pathogen exposure could be identified by cataloging public T cell receptors. The study profiled the T cell repertoires of 500 to 800 subjects by immunosequencing and related them to cytomegalovirus serostatus. Besides the first cohort of roughly 640 subjects, a separate validation cohort made up of roughly 130 different subjects was used. To predict cytomegalovirus infection status, the study combined high-throughput TCR immunosequencing, statistical association of individual TCRs with disease status, and machine learning. To study patterns of TCR occurrence, a later analysis re-analyzed previously published TCR beta repertoires from under 750 donors and added high-resolution HLA genotyping. The later analysis used no new phenotypic data to find candidate immune exposures, relying instead on TCR beta sequences and their occurrence across donors. An earlier analysis of 587 of the donors applied high-throughput TCR beta sequencing to assess whether each TCR beta V gene segment acted as functional or pseudogenic. Alongside the repertoire data, information on donor age, sex, ethnicity and CMV serostatus was compiled. A later genetic analysis took genome-wide SNP genotypes for about 55% of the roughly 700 donors and used that subset as a discovery cohort. All discovery cohort repertoires had been generated using a single sequencing platform. Class I and class II HLA loci were covered by the typing at four-digit resolution. The number of donors typed differed by locus, with about 620-630 for A, B, C, DRB1 and DQB1, around 500 for DQA1, some 570 for DPA1, and 400 to 490 for DPB1. About 5 DR-DQ haplotypes were handled as single units for association and clustering, since linkage in the cohort was strong. Among 398 genotyped donors of the cohort, an average of roughly 240,000 unique TCR beta nucleotide sequences were sequenced per donor, around 20% of them non-productive.

This clone has just a few counts. Its antigen has not been determined. Base qualities are not recorded, but no much larger clone differs from it by a single base. The germline ends are 8 bases apart after V is trimmed by 1 base and J by 8 bases. CDR1 GTSNPN and CDR2 SVGIG are derived from the germline V gene (reference sequence). The CDR3 runs 12 residues from the cysteine to the phenylalanine. Only the CDR3 DNA is retained, 36 bases long and in frame from the first base. The cohort comprised some 700 healthy bone marrow donors. All cohort members were sampled while nominally healthy, although unrecorded immune exposures were likely present. The donor was CMV seronegative and belonged to the group of 352 seronegative cohort members. Each donor provided a peripheral blood sample, and peripheral blood mononuclear cells were used for TCR beta sequencing. The Qiagen DNeasy Blood Extraction Kit was used to extract genomic DNA from the blood cell samples.

The method behind the library was the immunoSEQ multiplex PCR assay. For the multiplex PCR, a mixture combining 60 forward primers for TCR Vbeta segments and 13 reverse primers for TCR Jbeta segments was used. The CDR3 region of rearranged TCR beta genes was amplified from genomic DNA with a multiplex PCR assay. On the Illumina HiSeq System, the amplified TCR beta libraries were sequenced as 87-base-pair reads. Per the authors' processing: A later analysis counted about 80 million unique TCR beta chains across the 500 to 850 repertoires, and approximately 11 million of these chains were shared by at least two donors. A nearest-neighbor algorithm error-corrected the raw reads and collapsed the reads into unique sequences, merging closely related sequences to remove PCR and sequencing errors. V, D and J gene segments were assigned by aligning CDR3 sequences to IMGT reference sequences. For a sequence to be retained, at least a six-nucleotide match to both a V gene segment and a J gene segment was required. A rearrangement counted as productive if the CDR3 had no stop codons and remained in frame with V and J, and every other rearrangement counted as non-productive. Following IMGT convention, CDR3 was defined as the stretch from the second conserved V-encoded cysteine to the conserved J-encoded phenylalanine. Sequences without an unambiguous match to a single V gene segment were excluded from the earlier analysis of almost 600 of the donors. In an earlier analysis of 450 to 700 of the donors, V segments were called functional above 56.7% productive rearrangements and were called segregating when the between-donor standard deviation exceeded 5%. A statistical classification framework was built for diagnosing cytomegalovirus status from the catalog of TCR beta chain sequences. In a later analysis, TCR nucleotide sequences were compared against IMGT/GENE-DB human TR gene sequences so that V and J genes could be assigned. The TCRdist pipeline was used in a later analysis to assign CDR3 sequences and most-parsimonious VDJ recombination scenarios. A later analysis defined each TCR beta chain by its CDR3 amino acid sequence plus V-gene family, and excluded reads lacking a unique V-gene family. As a way to deal with suspected cross-contamination and a sequencing artifact, a later analysis dropped approximately 570 nucleotide sequences that were highly shared and had low generation probability. In a later analysis, a clonal expansion index was calculated for each public chain from normalized within-repertoire ranks of inferred template counts. In a later analysis, generation probabilities were computed with a VDJ recombination model fitted to out-of-frame rearrangements, and the resulting probabilities were checked against IGoR. Hypergeometric tests were used in a later analysis to score TCR-TCR, TCR-HLA and TCR-CMV co-occurrence, with a repertoire-size bias correction applied to the TCR pairs. To estimate false discovery rates, a later analysis permuted the HLA or CMV assignments 20 times. In a later analysis, co-occurring TCRs were grouped with DBSCAN, and TCRdist sequence similarity was added when clustering was performed within HLA-allele-positive subsets. Repertoires with fewer than 30,000 or more than 120,000 public chains, plus five repertoires with anomalous nucleotide sharing, were excluded from co-occurrence clustering. Imported from immuneACCESS, the table was reduced by TCRdb to in-frame sequences with V and J called. These copies leave out some clones; in studies compared against another copy, an unresolved V gene accounts for under half, and the cause of the remainder is not known. V and J calls and clone size are those listed in that table; D and trimming were worked out from the DNA. For this sample there are fewer than 200,000 clones; roughly 80% appear just once. The ten top clones hold about 2.5% of the sample.

Summary of the overall study and its limitations: In a later analysis, HLA-associated TCR beta chains were found to be more clonally expanded and to have lower generation probabilities than equally common non-associated chains. An association between a missense DCLRE1C variant and V-gene and J-gene trimming of TCR beta chains was found in a later genetic analysis and replicated in an independent cohort. A later analysis found that TCR association rates varied across HLA loci, with DRB1 alleles showing the most associated TCRs and HLA-C alleles the fewest. The study listed over 150 TCR beta chains as associated with cytomegalovirus. Specific HLA alleles were associated with roughly 16,000 TCR beta sequences at a false discovery rate of 0.05 in a later analysis. The authors suggested that the approach could potentially be generalized to other disease states and immunological phenotypes. This cohort had only TCR beta chains sequenced, and the lack of alpha or paired-chain data limited which features could be detected. According to a later genetic analysis, donors in an Asian-associated ancestry cluster had fewer N-insertions in productive TCRs than the roughly 700-donor mean. According to a later analysis, most CMV-associated TCR beta chains appeared to be HLA-restricted, and the HLA associations seemed to be driven largely by CMV exposure. A group of highly shared sequence variants was considered likely to be a technical artifact of the sequencing pipeline. A later analysis reported that several top co-occurrence clusters appeared linked to parvovirus B19, influenza, CMV and Epstein-Barr virus. Most TCR sequences were seen in very few donors, while some public TCRs were found in many individuals. Broadly in line with IMGT annotations, most TCR beta V segments showed up in productive rearrangements about 90% or about 30% of the time in an earlier analysis of around 550 of the donors. Immune exposure information for the cohort was limited to CMV serostatus. Assigning TCR associations to individual alleles was difficult when HLA alleles, especially DR and DQ, strongly co-occurred. Because some donors lacked HLA typing at each locus, the association tests relied only on the typed subset. The earlier analysis of approximately 560 of the donors excluded seventeen rarely observed V segments, including chromosome 9 orphons, because counts were too low. Presence/absence analyses assumed roughly uniform sequencing depth across donors, an assumption that may not hold. The classifier was reported to diagnose cytomegalovirus status with high specificity and sensitivity in both the original and validation cohorts. Correlated functional status among segregating V segments might be attributable to linkage disequilibrium, but an unknown experimental factor could not be ruled out. Three of the identified cytomegalovirus-associated TCR beta chains were confirmed in vitro to be specific for cytomegalovirus antigens. A further reported finding was that TCR beta sequences accurately predicted the HLA-A and HLA-B alleles for most subjects in the first cohort. Some IMGT-functional V segments, including TRBV6-2 and TRBV6-3, could not be told apart with the 87-base-pair reads, so those segments were excluded.

The chain employs TRBV30 and TRBJ1-4; the D gene is possibly TRBD1, with 5 bases matching. What was sequenced was PBMCs. The receptor was derived from a male donor in good health and CMV-seronegative. This receptor carries the CDR3 CAWSAAGEKLFF. DNA sequence: TGTGCCTGGAGTGCCGCAGGGGAAAAACTGTTTTTT.